This T cell receptor beta chain was sequenced during a study of CD4 T cells in relation to SARS-CoV-2 and coronaviruses. Study background: The HLA restriction of the shared crossreactive spike epitopes was mapped.

TCRdb keeps only in-frame clones here, not all; method: immunoSEQ multiplex PCR. The table has 10,000 to 15,000 clones, roughly three quarters seen once. The unexposed donors gave CD4+ T cells in about 2010-2019, prior to COVID-19. The cells were cultured for less than twelve days before CD4+ T cells were isolated. Unexposed-donor CD4+ T cells were probed with SARS-CoV-2 S/N and four cold-coronavirus spikes, cells permitting. Germline V gene sequence: CDR1 SGHRS, CDR2 YFSETQ. V shed 8 bases, J shed 5 bases, and the junction held 8 bases outside the gene matches. CDR3 length: 13 residues. As for this clone: Its antigen is as yet unknown.

The receptor was isolated from a human donor in good health. Sequenced input: CD4+ T cells from PBMCs, cultured in vitro. This chain connects TRBV5-1 to TRBJ1-2, with TRBD1 identical over 8 bases. In nucleotides, the CDR3 is TGCGCCAGTAGCGAACAGGGGGTTTATGGCTACACCTTC. It is translated as CASSEQGVYGYTF. The complete variable domain, with remaining parts taken from reference TRBV5-1 and TRBJ1-2, reads KAGVTQTPRYLIKTRGQQVTLSCSPISGHRSVSWYQQTPGQGLQFLFEYFSETQRNKGNFPGRFSGRQFSNSRSEMNVSTLELGDSALYLCASSEQGVYGYTFGSGTRLTVV.